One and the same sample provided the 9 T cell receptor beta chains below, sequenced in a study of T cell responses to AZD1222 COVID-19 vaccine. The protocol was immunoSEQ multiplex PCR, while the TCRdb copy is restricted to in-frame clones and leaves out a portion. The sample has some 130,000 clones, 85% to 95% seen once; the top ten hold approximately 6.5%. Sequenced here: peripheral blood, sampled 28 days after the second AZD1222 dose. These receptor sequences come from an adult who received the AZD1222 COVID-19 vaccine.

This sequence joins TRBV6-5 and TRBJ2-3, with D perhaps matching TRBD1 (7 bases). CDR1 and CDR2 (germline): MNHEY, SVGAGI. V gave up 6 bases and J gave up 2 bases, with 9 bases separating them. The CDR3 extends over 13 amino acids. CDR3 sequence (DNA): TGTGCCAGCAGCAGGGGGGACACAGATACGCAGTATTTT. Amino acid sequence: CASSRGDTDTQYF.

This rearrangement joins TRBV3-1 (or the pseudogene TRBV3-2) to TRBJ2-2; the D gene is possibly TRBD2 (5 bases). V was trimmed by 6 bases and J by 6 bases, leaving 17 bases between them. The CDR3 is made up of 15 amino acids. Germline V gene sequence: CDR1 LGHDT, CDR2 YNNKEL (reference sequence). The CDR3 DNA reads TGTGCCAGCAGGTCAGAGAGCGGTAAGGCCGGGGAGCTGTTTTTT. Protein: CASRSESGKAGELFF.

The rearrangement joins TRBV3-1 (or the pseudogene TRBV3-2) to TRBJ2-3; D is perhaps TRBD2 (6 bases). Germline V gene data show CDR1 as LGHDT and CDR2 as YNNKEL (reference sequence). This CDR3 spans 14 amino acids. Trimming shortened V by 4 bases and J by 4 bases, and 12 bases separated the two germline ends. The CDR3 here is CASSPGLWADTQYF. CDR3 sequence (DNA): TGTGCCAGCAGCCCGGGACTCTGGGCAGATACGCAGTATTTT.

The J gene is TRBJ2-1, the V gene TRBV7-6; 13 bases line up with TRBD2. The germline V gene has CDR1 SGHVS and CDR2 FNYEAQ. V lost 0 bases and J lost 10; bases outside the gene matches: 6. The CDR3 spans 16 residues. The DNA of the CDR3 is TGTGCCAGCAGCTTAGCTCTACTAGCGGGGGGGCACGAGCAGTTCTTC. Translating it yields CASSLALLAGGHEQFF. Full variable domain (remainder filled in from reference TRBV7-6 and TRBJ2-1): GAGVSQSPRYKVTKRGQDVALRCDPISGHVSLYWYRQALGQGPEFLTYFNYEAQQDKSGLPNDRFSAERPEGSISTLTIQRTEQRDSAMYRCASSLALLAGGHEQFFGPGTRLTVL.

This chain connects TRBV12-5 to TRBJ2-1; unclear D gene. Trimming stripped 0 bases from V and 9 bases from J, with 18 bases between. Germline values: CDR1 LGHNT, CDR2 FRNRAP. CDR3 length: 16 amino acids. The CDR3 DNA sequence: TGTGCTAGTGGTTTGGTAGGGCTTGGTGGCGTGGGTGAGCAGTTCTTC. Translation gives CASGLVGLGGVGEQFF. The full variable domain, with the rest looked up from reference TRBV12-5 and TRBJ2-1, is DARVTQTPRHKVTEMGQEVTMRCQPILGHNTVFWYRQTMMQGLELLAYFRNRAPLDDSGMPKDRFSAEMPDATLATLKIQPSEPRDSAVYFCASGLVGLGGVGEQFFGPGTRLTVL.

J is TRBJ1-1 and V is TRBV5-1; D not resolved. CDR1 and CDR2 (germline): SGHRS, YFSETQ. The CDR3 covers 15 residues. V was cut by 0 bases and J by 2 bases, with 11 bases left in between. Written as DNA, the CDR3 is TGCGCCAGCAGCTTGGCGGGGTCCCCTAACACTGAAGCTTTCTTT. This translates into CASSLAGSPNTEAFF.

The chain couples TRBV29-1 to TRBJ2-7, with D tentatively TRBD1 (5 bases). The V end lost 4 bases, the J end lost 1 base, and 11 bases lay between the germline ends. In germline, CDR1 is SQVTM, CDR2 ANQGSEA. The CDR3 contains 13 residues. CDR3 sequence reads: CSVVAGRSYEQYF. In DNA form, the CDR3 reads TGCAGCGTTGTGGCAGGGCGGTCCTACGAGCAGTACTTC.

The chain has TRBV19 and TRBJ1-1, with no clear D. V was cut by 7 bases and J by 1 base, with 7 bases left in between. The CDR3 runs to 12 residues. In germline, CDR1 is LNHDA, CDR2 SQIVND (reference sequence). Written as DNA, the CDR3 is TGTGCCAGTATCGGAGGGAACACTGAAGCTTTCTTT. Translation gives CASIGGNTEAFF.

The CDR3, as DNA: TGTGCCAGCAGTTTTAGCGAACCCACTGAAGCTTTCTTT. Translating gives CASSFSEPTEAFF. The chain employs TRBV12-3 or TRBV12-4 and TRBJ1-1; D is undetermined. The CDR3 loop spans 13 amino acids. V shed 3 bases and J shed 4 bases, with 9 bases lying between them.